These 19 T cell receptor beta chains share one sample of origin, sequenced in a study of T cells in Graves' hyperthyroidism and ophthalmopathy. Template material for amplifying TCR beta CDR3 regions consisted of RNA transcripts. TCR CDR3 underwent first-round RT-PCR with the HTBI primer set. TCRdb fed the multiplex PCR reads into MiXCR, producing one record per CDR3 protein. The table has 600,000 to 650,000 distinct CDR3 sequences, 15% to 20% seen once. Source material: blood. Source of these receptors: a woman in her thirties with Graves' hyperthyroidism.

This clonotype was detected ten times or more. The chain recombines TRBV5-1 with TRBJ2-7; 12 positions match TRBD1. Germline CDR1 is SGHRS and CDR2 is YFSETQ. The CDR3 extends over 15 amino acids. The V gene end was trimmed by 4 bases and the J gene end by 4 bases; junction bases not matched to a gene: 6. Here the CDR3 DNA reads TGCGCCAGCAGCATTGGGACAGGGGGCTCTTACGAGCAGTACTTC. Its translation is CASSIGTGGSYEQYF.

The chain carries TRBV28 and TRBJ2-3; 8 bases align to TRBD2. The germline V gene encodes CDR1 MDHEN and CDR2 SYDVKM. CDR3 length: 23 amino acids. V lost 6 bases and J lost 0; bases outside the gene matches: 29. The CDR3 sequence is CASSISIGKREWNDRSSTDTQYF. The CDR3 bases are TGTGCCAGCAGCATCTCTATCGGGAAGCGGGAGTGGAACGATAGATCTAGCACAGATACGCAGTATTTT.

The chain's CDR3 is CASSPDRGRTETQYF. The CDR3 nucleotides are TGTGCCAGCAGTCCGGACAGGGGGCGGACGGAGACCCAGTACTTC. The chain couples TRBV27 to TRBJ2-5; TRBD1 matches at 11 bases. The V segment lost 5 bases and the J segment 5 bases; nucleotides outside the gene matches: 7. The CDR3 is 15 residues long. Germline loops: CDR1 MNHEY, CDR2 SMNVEV (reference sequence).

The table lists this clonotype with a few counts. V gene TRBV15 combines with J gene TRBJ2-7; possibly TRBD1 or TRBD2 for D (6 bases each). The CDR3 length is 14 residues. Germline V CDR1 and CDR2: LNHNV, YYDKDF (reference sequence). Trimming left V 5 bases short and J 9 bases short, with 20 bases between. This CDR3 reads CATSSRGRAFGQYF. In DNA, the CDR3 is TGTGCCACCAGCTCCCGGGGGCGCGCGTTCGGGCAGTACTTC.

This clonotype was seen at least ten times. The chain is built from TRBV28 and TRBJ2-3; 9 positions agree with TRBD2. Germline lookup yields CDR1 MDHEN and CDR2 SYDVKM. V was clipped by 2 bases and J by 2 bases; unmatched bases: 5. This CDR3 spans 16 amino acids. The CDR3 region is CASSLRREGHTDTQYF. In DNA form, the CDR3 reads TGTGCCAGCAGTTTACGGCGGGAGGGCCACACAGATACGCAGTATTTT.

The sample holds many counts of this clonotype. The gene calls are TRBV20-1 and TRBJ2-5; 7 bases match TRBD2. CDR3 length: 14 amino acids. Germline loops: CDR1 DFQATT, CDR2 SNEGSKA (reference sequence). Trimming removed 2 bases from V and 3 bases from J; junction bases left unmatched: 6. This CDR3 is CSARFGGSEETQYF. The CDR3 DNA is TGCAGTGCTAGATTCGGCGGGAGCGAAGAGACCCAGTACTTC.

There are a few counts of this clonotype. This chain joins TRBV6-1 and TRBJ1-2; TRBD1 might be the D (5 bases). The CDR3 has 15 amino acids. The V end was cut by 6 bases, the J end by 6 bases, with 20 bases between. Germline CDR1 and CDR2: MNHNS and SASEGT. As DNA, the CDR3 is TGTGCCAGCAGCCTCAATTTATGGGGGGGAGATGGCTACACCTTC. Protein sequence: CASSLNLWGGDGYTF.

This clonotype was counted a few times. The chain uses TRBV28 and TRBJ1-4; TRBD1 matches 8 bases. Germline V CDR1 and CDR2: MDHEN, SYDVKM. The CDR3 consists of 16 residues. V shed 5 bases and J 7 bases; nucleotides not matched to a gene: 12. CDR3 residues: CASSAYSGGGGEKLFF. In DNA form, the CDR3 reads TGTGCCAGCAGTGCCTACTCAGGGGGCGGCGGTGAAAAACTGTTTTTT.

Many counts were recorded for this clonotype. This rearrangement joins TRBV7-9 to TRBJ1-2; D is undetermined. This CDR3 has 13 residues. Germline CDR1 and CDR2: SEHNR and FQNEAQ (reference sequence). Deletions cut 4 bases from V and 4 bases from J, with 10 bases between. CDR3 amino acids: CASSYPETYGYTF. Written as DNA, the CDR3 is TGTGCCAGCAGCTACCCCGAGACCTATGGCTACACCTTC.

This clonotype was seen many times. This chain connects TRBV28 to TRBJ1-1; D ambiguous. The CDR3 contains 11 residues. V was shortened by 3 bases and J by 6 bases, with 5 bases between the two germline ends. Germline loops: CDR1 MDHEN, CDR2 SYDVKM. The CDR3: CASSFYAEAFF. The CDR3 DNA sequence: TGTGCCAGCAGTTTTTATGCTGAAGCTTTCTTT.

This clonotype appeared many times. This chain connects TRBV6-1 to TRBJ1-1; D gene uncertain. The CDR3 extends over 15 amino acids. Looked up from germline, CDR1 is MNHNS and CDR2 is SASEGT. The V end was cut by 8 bases, the J end by 0 bases, with 16 bases between. In nucleotides, the CDR3 is TGTGCCAGCTTCCGCGCTTCCCTGGTGAACACTGAAGCTTTCTTT. Translating it yields CASFRASLVNTEAFF.

This clonotype was detected ten times or more. The rearrangement joins TRBV2 to TRBJ2-5; D is unresolved. V shed 2 bases and J shed 4 bases, with 2 bases lying between them. The CDR3 covers 11 residues. Germline CDR1 SNHLY, CDR2 FYNNEI. CDR3 bases: TGTGCCAGCAGTGAACCAGAGACCCAGTACTTC. Protein product: CASSEPETQYF. Looking up the rest from reference TRBV2 and TRBJ2-5 gives the full variable domain: EPEVTQTPSHQVTQMGQEVILRCVPISNHLYFYWYRQILGQKVEFLVSFYNNEISEKSEIFDDQFSVERPDGSNFTLKIRSTKLEDSAMYFCASSEPETQYFGPGTRLLVL.

The chain carries TRBV28 and TRBJ1-4; D not certain. This CDR3 spans 11 amino acids. Germline V gene lookup returns CDR1 MDHEN and CDR2 SYDVKM. Trimming shortened V by 4 bases and J by 6 bases, and 3 bases separated the two germline ends. The CDR3 spells CASSWDEKLFF. The CDR3 DNA sequence: TGTGCCAGCAGTTGGGATGAAAAACTGTTTTTT. Together with reference TRBV28 and TRBJ1-4, the CDR3 gives the full variable domain: DVKVTQSSRYLVKRTGEKVFLECVQDMDHENMFWYRQDPGLGLRLIYFSYDVKMKEKGDIPEGYSVSREKKERFSLILESASTNQTSMYLCASSWDEKLFFGSGTQLSVL.

The chain links TRBV6-5 to TRBJ1-1, with D hard to call. This CDR3 contains 12 residues. Germline loops: CDR1 MNHEY, CDR2 SVGAGI. Trimming removed 0 bases at V and 8 bases at J, with 7 bases between. CDR3 residues: CASSYSMSEAFF. In DNA form, the CDR3 reads TGTGCCAGCAGTTACTCGATGAGCGAAGCTTTCTTT.

This clonotype appeared once. The V and J genes are TRBV29-1 and TRBJ1-2; D ambiguous. Germline loops: CDR1 SQVTM, CDR2 ANQGSEA. The CDR3 spans 11 residues. Trimming pared 2 bases from V and 6 bases from J, leaving 7 bases between. CDR3 nucleotide sequence: TGCAGCGTTGAATCCGTAGATGGCTACACCTTC. Protein sequence: CSVESVDGYTF.

The chain carries TRBV20-1 and TRBJ2-1; TRBD1 aligns across 10 bases. V shed 1 base, J shed 5 bases, and the junction held 5 bases outside the gene matches. Germline values: CDR1 DFQATT, CDR2 SNEGSKA (reference sequence). This CDR3 has 15 residues. The DNA for the CDR3 is TGCAGTGCTAGAGCCGGGACAGGGGCGAACAATGAGCAGTTCTTC. Protein sequence: CSARAGTGANNEQFF.

This clonotype has at least ten counts. The gene calls are TRBV20-1 and TRBJ2-3; D gene ambiguous. The CDR3 length is 13 residues. CDR1 is DFQATT, CDR2 SNEGSKA, per germline (reference sequence). With 6 bases removed from V and 0 bases from J, the gap between germline ends came to 10 bases. The chain's CDR3 is CSAERSSTDTQYF. In DNA, the CDR3 is TGCAGTGCCGAAAGGAGCAGCACAGATACGCAGTATTTT.

Concerning this clonotype itself: A much larger clone sits a single nucleotide away, making a read error possible. This sequence joins TRBV6-1 and TRBJ2-1; the match to TRBD2 covers 8 bases. The V gene end was trimmed by 11 bases and the J gene end by 9 bases; junction bases not matched to a gene: 15. The CDR3 consists of 14 residues. Germline loops: CDR1 MNHNS, CDR2 SASEGT. The chain's CDR3 is CASWVFSGTGEQFF. As DNA, the CDR3 is TGTGCCTCCTGGGTGTTTAGCGGGACGGGTGAGCAGTTCTTC.

For the CDR3, the DNA is TGCAGCGTTGCTGCAGACTCTGGAAACACCATATATTTT. Encoded protein: CSVAADSGNTIYF. The chain uses TRBV29-1 and TRBJ1-3; D is uncertain. The germline V and J ends were trimmed by 4 bases and 0 bases, with 7 bases remaining between them. There are 13 residues in the CDR3. Germline values: CDR1 SQVTM, CDR2 ANQGSEA.